This is a list of T cell receptor beta chains from one sample in a study of T-cell reconstitution after alpha-beta-depleted transplantation in children. TCRdb used MiXCR to reprocess the PCR reads, holding one entry per CDR3 protein. This repertoire shows under 35,000 distinct CDR3 sequences, under 7% found once; its top ten account for 5.5% to 7%. The sample here was PBMCs, mostly from graft donor cells, taken 180 days after TCRalphabeta/CD19-depleted stem cell transplant. The source of these receptors is a male patient younger than 18 who had a stem cell transplant for acute myeloid leukemia, so the T cells may come from the graft donor. Both conserved end residues are part of each CDR3. A D gene is named only where the DNA matches it firmly. Clone size reads once, few, many, or a class if the clone is expanded.

V	size	length	J	D	DNA	CDR3
TRBV7-9	many	15	TRBJ2-7	.	TGTGCCAGCAGCTTAGTTCCGACCAGGTACTACGAGCAGTACTTC	CASSLVPTRYYEQYF
TRBV24-1	many	15	TRBJ1-1	.	TGTGCCACCAGTCCAGGGTCGGGCCCGTCCACTGAAGCTTTCTTT	CATSPGSGPSTEAFF
TRBV6-5	many	16	TRBJ1-5	TRBD1	TGTGCCACGAGGGGGATCGAAACAGGGGCCAATCAGCCCCAGCATTTT	CATRGIETGANQPQHF
TRBV30	medium-sized	18	TRBJ2-3	TRBD2	TGTGCCTGGAGTGTCAAAGGACTAGCGGGAGGCCTCACAGATACGCAGTATTTT	CAWSVKGLAGGLTDTQYF
TRBV6-2/TRBV6-3	many	13	TRBJ1-1	.	TGTGCCAGCGGACGCAGGGGCAACACTGAAGCTTTCTTT	CASGRRGNTEAFF
TRBV20-1	many	11	TRBJ2-1	TRBD2	TGCAGTGCTAGCGGGGGGGATGAGCAGTTCTTC	CSASGGDEQFF
TRBV19	many	15	TRBJ2-2	.	TGTGCCAGTAGTATTAGAGGGCAGGGTCACGGGGAGCTGTTTTTT	CASSIRGQGHGELFF
TRBV5-6	many	15	TRBJ2-3	TRBD1	TGTGCCAGCAGGGAGGGGACAGGGCACACAGATACGCAGTATTTT	CASREGTGHTDTQYF
TRBV7-2	many	17	TRBJ2-5	TRBD2	TGTGCCAGCAGCTTAGCAGTACTAGCGGGACTCCAAGAGACCCAGTACTTC	CASSLAVLAGLQETQYF
TRBV3-1	many	13	TRBJ2-1	.	TGTGCCAGCAGCTCCCAAGCGGACAATGAGCAGTTCTTC	CASSSQADNEQFF
TRBV20-1	many	13	TRBJ2-1	.	TGCAGTGCTAGAGATTCGAAGCTCCATGAGCAGTTCTTC	CSARDSKLHEQFF
TRBV7-2	many	14	TRBJ2-5	TRBD2	TGTGCCAGCAGCTTAGGCGGGAGGGAAGAGACCCAGTACTTC	CASSLGGREETQYF
TRBV4-2	many	13	TRBJ2-3	.	TGTGCCAGCAGCCGGGCTAGAGGAGATACGCAGTATTTT	CASSRARGDTQYF
TRBV7-2	many	17	TRBJ2-7	TRBD2	TGTGCCAGCAGCTCCCCCGGGACTAGCGGGCCAGGAGCCGAGCAGTACTTC	CASSSPGTSGPGAEQYF
TRBV27	many	17	TRBJ2-3	.	TGTGCCAGCAGTTCCCAATCGTGGGATATACGCACAGATACGCAGTATTTT	CASSSQSWDIRTDTQYF